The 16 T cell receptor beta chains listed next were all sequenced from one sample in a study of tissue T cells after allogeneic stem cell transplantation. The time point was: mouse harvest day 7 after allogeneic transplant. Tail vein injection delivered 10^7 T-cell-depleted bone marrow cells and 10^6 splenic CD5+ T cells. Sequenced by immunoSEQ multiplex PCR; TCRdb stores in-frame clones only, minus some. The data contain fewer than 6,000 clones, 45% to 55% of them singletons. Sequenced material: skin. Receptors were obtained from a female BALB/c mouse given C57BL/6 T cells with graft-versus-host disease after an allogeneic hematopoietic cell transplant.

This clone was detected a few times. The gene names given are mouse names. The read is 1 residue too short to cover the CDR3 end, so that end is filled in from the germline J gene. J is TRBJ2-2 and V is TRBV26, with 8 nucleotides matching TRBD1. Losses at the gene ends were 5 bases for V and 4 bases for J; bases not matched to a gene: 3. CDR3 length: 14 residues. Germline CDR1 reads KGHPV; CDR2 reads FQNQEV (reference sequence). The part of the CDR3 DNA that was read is TGTGCCAGCAGTATGCAGGGGGCCACCGGGCAGCTCTAC. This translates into CASSMQGATGQLY. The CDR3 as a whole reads CASSMQGATGQLYF.

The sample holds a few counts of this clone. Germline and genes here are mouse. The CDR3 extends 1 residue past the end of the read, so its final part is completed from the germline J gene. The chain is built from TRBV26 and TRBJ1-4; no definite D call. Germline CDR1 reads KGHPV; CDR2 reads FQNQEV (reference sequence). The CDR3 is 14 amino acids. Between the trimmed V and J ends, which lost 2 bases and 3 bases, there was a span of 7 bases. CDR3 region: CASSLRTANERLFF. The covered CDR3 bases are TGTGCCAGCAGTCTGAGGACGGCCAACGAAAGATTATTT. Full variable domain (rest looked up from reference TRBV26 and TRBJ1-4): NSKVIQTPRYLVKGQGQKAKMRCIPEKGHPVVFWYQQNKNNEFKFLINFQNQEVLQQIDMTEKRFSAECPSNSPCSLEIQSSEAGDSALYLCASSLRTANERLFFGHGTKLSVL.

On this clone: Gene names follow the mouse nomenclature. The CDR3 DNA, read in part, is TGTGCCAGCCGACAGTCTGGAAATACGCTCTAT. This gives the protein CASRQSGNTLY. The entire CDR3 protein is CASRQSGNTLYF. J is TRBJ1-3 and V is TRBV3, with D perhaps TRBD1 (5 bases). With the read ending 1 residue before the CDR3 end, the germline J gene is used to fill in that end. The CDR3 extends over 12 amino acids. Germline lookup yields CDR1 SNHLY and CDR2 FYNGKV (reference sequence). The V end lost 8 bases, the J end lost 1 base, and 6 bases lay between the germline ends.

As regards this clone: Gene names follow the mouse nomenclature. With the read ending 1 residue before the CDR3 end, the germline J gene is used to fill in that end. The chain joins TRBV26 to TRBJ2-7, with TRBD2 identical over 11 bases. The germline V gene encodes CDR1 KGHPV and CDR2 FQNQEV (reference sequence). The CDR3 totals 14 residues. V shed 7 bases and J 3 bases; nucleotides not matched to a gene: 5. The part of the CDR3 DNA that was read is TGTGCCAGCACCCCGGGACTGGGGGTCTATGAACAGTAC. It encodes CASTPGLGVYEQY. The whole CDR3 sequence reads CASTPGLGVYEQYF. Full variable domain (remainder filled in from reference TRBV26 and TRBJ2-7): NSKVIQTPRYLVKGQGQKAKMRCIPEKGHPVVFWYQQNKNNEFKFLINFQNQEVLQQIDMTEKRFSAECPSNSPCSLEIQSSEAGDSALYLCASTPGLGVYEQYFGPGTRLTVL.

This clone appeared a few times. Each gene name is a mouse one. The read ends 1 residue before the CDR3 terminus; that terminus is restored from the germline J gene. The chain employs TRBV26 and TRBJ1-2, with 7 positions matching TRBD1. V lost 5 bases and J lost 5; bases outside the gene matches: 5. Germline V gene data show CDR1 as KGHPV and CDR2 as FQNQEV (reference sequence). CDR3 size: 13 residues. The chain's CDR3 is CASSFAGGSDYTF. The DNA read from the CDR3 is TGTGCCAGCAGTTTCGCAGGGGGATCCGACTACACC.

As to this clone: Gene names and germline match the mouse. The CDR3 is CASSLLTGGQNTLYF. Partial CDR3 DNA: TGTGCCAGCAGTCTGTTGACTGGGGGCCAAAACACCTTGTAC. The chain links TRBV26 to TRBJ2-4; 9 bases are shared with TRBD2. Read data end 1 residue before the CDR3 end; the end is taken from the germline J gene. CDR3 size: 15 residues. Germline CDR1 and CDR2: KGHPV and FQNQEV (reference sequence). V trimming: 1 base; J trimming: 3 bases; junction bases outside the gene matches: 2.

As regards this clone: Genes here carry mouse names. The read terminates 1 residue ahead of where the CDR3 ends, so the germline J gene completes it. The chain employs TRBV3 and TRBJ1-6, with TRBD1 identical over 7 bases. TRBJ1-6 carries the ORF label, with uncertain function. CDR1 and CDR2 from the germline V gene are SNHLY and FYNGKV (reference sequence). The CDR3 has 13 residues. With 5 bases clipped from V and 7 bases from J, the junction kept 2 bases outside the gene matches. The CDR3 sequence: CASSPGQNSPLYF. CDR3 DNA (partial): TGTGCCAGCAGCCCGGGACAGAATTCGCCCCTCTAC.

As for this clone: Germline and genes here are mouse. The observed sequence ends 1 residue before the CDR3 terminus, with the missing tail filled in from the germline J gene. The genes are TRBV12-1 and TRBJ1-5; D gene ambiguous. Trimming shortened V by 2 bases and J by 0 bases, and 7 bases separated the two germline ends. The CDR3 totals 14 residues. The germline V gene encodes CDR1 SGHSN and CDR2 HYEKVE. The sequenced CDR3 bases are TGTGCCAGCTCTCCCGGTTATAACAACCAGGCTCCGCTT. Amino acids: CASSPGYNNQAPL. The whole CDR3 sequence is CASSPGYNNQAPLF.

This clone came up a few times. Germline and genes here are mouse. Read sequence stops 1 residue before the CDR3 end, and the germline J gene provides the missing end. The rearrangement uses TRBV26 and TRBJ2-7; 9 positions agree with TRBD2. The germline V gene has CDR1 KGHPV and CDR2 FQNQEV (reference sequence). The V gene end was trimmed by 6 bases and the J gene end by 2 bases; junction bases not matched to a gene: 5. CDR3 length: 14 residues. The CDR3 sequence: CASRLGGGAYEQYF. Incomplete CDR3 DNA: TGTGCCAGCAGGCTGGGGGGGGGCGCCTATGAACAGTAC.

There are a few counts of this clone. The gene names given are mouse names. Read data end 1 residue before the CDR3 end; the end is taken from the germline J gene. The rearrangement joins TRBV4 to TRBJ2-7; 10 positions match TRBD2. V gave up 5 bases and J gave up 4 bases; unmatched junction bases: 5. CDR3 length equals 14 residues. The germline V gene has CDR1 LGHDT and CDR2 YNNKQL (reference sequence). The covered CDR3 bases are TGTGCCAGCAGCAGACTGGGGGGCCATTATGAACAGTAC. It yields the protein CASSRLGGHYEQY. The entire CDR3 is CASSRLGGHYEQYF.

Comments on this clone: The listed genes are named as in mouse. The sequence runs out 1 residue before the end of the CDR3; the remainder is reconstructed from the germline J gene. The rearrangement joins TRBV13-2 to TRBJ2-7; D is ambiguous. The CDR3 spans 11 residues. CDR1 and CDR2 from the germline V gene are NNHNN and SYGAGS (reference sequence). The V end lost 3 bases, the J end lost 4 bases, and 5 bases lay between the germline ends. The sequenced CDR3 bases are TGTGCCAGCGGTGCCCAGTATGAACAGTAC. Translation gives CASGAQYEQY. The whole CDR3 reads CASGAQYEQYF.

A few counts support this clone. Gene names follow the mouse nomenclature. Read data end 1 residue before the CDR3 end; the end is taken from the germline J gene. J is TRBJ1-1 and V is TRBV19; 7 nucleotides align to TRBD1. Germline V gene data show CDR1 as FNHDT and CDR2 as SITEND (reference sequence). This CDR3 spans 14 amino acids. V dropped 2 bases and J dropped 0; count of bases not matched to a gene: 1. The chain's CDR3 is CASSIGQANTEVFF. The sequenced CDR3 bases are TGTGCCAGCAGTATCGGACAGGCAAACACAGAAGTCTTC.

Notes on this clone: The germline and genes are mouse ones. This CDR3 is CASGEQRISNERLFF. Incomplete CDR3 DNA: TGTGCCAGCGGTGAACAAAGAATTTCCAACGAAAGATTATTT. The chain joins TRBV13-2 to TRBJ1-4; D is unclear. The missing CDR3 end, 1 residue past where the read stops, is filled in from the germline J gene. Per germline, CDR1 NNHNN and CDR2 SYGAGS (reference sequence). The CDR3 spans 15 residues. Trimming took off 2 bases at V and 0 bases at J, with 8 bases between the two ends.

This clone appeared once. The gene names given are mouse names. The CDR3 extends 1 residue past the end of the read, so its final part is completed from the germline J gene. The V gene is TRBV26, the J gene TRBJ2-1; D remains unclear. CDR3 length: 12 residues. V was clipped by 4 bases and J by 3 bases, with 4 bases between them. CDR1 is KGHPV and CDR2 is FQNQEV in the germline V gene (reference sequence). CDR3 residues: CASSHSYAEQFF. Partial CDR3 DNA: TGTGCCAGCAGTCACAGCTATGCTGAGCAGTTC.

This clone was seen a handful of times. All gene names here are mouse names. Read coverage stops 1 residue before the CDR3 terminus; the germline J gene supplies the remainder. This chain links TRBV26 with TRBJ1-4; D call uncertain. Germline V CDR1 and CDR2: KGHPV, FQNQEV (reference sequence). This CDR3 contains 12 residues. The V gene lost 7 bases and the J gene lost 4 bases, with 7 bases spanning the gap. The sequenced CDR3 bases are TGTGCCAGCACCCGGGACAACGAAAGATTATTT. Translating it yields CASTRDNERLF. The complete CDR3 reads CASTRDNERLFF. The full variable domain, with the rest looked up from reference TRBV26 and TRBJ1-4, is NSKVIQTPRYLVKGQGQKAKMRCIPEKGHPVVFWYQQNKNNEFKFLINFQNQEVLQQIDMTEKRFSAECPSNSPCSLEIQSSEAGDSALYLCASTRDNERLFFGHGTKLSVL.

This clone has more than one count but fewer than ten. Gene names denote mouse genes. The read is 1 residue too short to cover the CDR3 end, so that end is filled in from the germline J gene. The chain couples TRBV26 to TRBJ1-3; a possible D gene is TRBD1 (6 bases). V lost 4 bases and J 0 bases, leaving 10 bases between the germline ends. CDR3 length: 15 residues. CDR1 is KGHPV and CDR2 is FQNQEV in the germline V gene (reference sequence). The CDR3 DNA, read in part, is TGTGCCAGCAGTCAGGGGGGATATTCTGGAAATACGCTCTAT. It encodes CASSQGGYSGNTLY. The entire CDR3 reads CASSQGGYSGNTLYF.